This T cell receptor (beta chain) was retrieved from a study of siplizumab effects on memory and regulatory T cells. Study results and limitations: Left unconfirmed was the suppressive function of proliferating Tregs from siplizumab cultures.

The V and J ends lost 5 bases and 0 bases, in that order; junction bases with no gene match: 15. CDR3 length: 18 amino acids. Germline CDR1 is GTSNPN and CDR2 is SVGIG (reference sequence). Notes on this clone: Its antigen is as yet unknown.

Here immunoSEQ multiplex PCR was the method, and the copy in TCRdb shows in-frame clones only, minus some. The data hold around 100,000 clones, with about nine tenths observed a single time. The specimen sequenced was non-Treg CD4+ T cells sorted from blood. The genes are TRBV30 and TRBJ1-3, with TRBD1 matching over 8 bases. The source of this sequence is a human donor in good health. As DNA, the CDR3 is TGTGCCTGGGGAGGACAGGGCTTTGGAACGCTCTCTGGAAACACCATATATTTT. This gives the protein CAWGGQGFGTLSGNTIYF.